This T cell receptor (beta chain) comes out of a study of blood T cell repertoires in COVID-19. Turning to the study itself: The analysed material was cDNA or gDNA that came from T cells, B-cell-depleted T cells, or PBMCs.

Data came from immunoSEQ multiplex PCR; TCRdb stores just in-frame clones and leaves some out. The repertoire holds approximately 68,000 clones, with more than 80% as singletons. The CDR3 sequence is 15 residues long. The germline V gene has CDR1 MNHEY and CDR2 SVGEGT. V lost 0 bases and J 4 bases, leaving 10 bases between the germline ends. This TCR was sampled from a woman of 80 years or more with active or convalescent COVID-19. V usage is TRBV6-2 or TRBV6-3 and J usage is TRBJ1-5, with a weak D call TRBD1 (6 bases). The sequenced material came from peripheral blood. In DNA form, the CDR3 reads TGTGCCAGCAGTTACTCCGGGACACCAAATCAGCCCCAGCATTTT. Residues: CASSYSGTPNQPQHF.